The 6 T cell receptor beta chains reported below all come from one sample, sequenced in a study of blood T cell repertoires in COVID-19 (dated by TCRdb to 2018 to 2020). Library preparation was by the immunoSEQ multiplex PCR assay. Here the immuneACCESS table is served through TCRdb, limited to in-frame sequences with V and J called. Missing clones are a known gap in these copies; in checked studies unresolved V genes cover under half, and the rest lacks a known reason. Here the sample has 150,000 to 200,000 clones; roughly 90% occur a single time. The ten largest account for about 0.8% of the sample. The specimen sequenced was PBMCs or T cells enriched from blood (not recorded which). These receptor sequences come from a woman between 18 and 29 years old who had recovered from COVID-19.

The count of this clone is one. This chain connects TRBV9 to TRBJ2-1; 9 bases line up with TRBD2. The length of the CDR3 is 16 residues. The trim removed 4 bases at V and 9 bases at J, leaving 14 bases unmatched. Germline V CDR1 and CDR2: SGDLS, YYNGEE. This CDR3 reads CASSPLGTSSIGEQFF. The CDR3 DNA reads as TGTGCCAGCAGCCCTCTAGGGACTAGCTCTATAGGTGAGCAGTTCTTC.

This clone came up a few times. The V and J genes are TRBV3-1 (or the pseudogene TRBV3-2) and TRBJ2-4; TRBD2 might be the D (5 bases). This CDR3 has 14 residues. Germline-derived CDR1 and CDR2 are LGHDT and YNNKEL (reference sequence). V lost 4 bases to trimming and J lost 8 bases, with 15 bases between them. CDR3 DNA sequence: TGTGCCAGCAGCCTTTCCAGCGGTCGGTACATTCAGTACTTC. Its translation: CASSLSSGRYIQYF.

The chain employs TRBV7-6 and TRBJ2-7, with TRBD2 matching over 9 bases. The germline V gene has CDR1 SGHVS and CDR2 FNYEAQ. V was pared by 1 base and J by 2 bases, with 15 bases of the junction left unmatched. This CDR3 spans 19 amino acids. The CDR3 protein is CASSLGASGINGPTYEQYF. CDR3 in DNA: TGTGCCAGCAGCTTAGGGGCTAGCGGGATTAACGGACCCACCTACGAGCAGTACTTC.

The chain recombines TRBV7-8 with TRBJ1-2, with D perhaps TRBD1 (5 bases). Germline V lookup: CDR1 SGHVS, CDR2 FQNEAQ. The CDR3 consists of 14 residues. Trimming removed 5 bases from V and 7 bases from J, with 17 bases in between. The CDR3 DNA follows: TGTGCCAGCAGCCAAGTCGGCAGGGTGGGTGGCTACACCTTC. Protein product: CASSQVGRVGGYTF.

The sample holds one count of this clone. The chain combines TRBV13 with TRBJ1-1; weak D call: TRBD1 (6 bases). The CDR3 has 13 amino acids. V was pared by 6 bases and J by 3 bases, with 11 bases between. Germline CDR1 reads PRHDT; CDR2 reads FYEKMQ (reference sequence). The CDR3 sequence is CASRFTGYTEAFF. The CDR3 DNA reads as TGTGCCAGCAGATTTACAGGGTACACTGAAGCTTTCTTT.

The V and J genes are TRBV19 and TRBJ1-1; TRBD1 aligns across 7 bases. CDR3 length equals 16 residues. V dropped 3 bases and J dropped 4; count of bases not matched to a gene: 11. Germline V lookup: CDR1 LNHDA, CDR2 SQIVND (reference sequence). CDR3 residues: CASSIATGWRSTEAFF. CDR3 nucleotides: TGTGCCAGTAGTATTGCGACAGGGTGGAGAAGCACTGAAGCTTTCTTT.